This T cell receptor beta chain was recovered during a study of beta chain features in type 1 diabetes. In the study overall: Healthy donors and patients had similar age, gender and cell yields.

General study points: The study found moderately but significantly shorter TCRB CDR3s in all four CD4+ subsets of Type 1 diabetes patients.

This clone came up a few times. What it binds is unknown. The J segment lost 7 bases and the V segment lost 1 base, leaving 15 bases of the junction unmatched. CDR3 length equals 16 residues. The germline gives CDR1 GTSNPN, CDR2 SVGIG (reference sequence). Sequencing targeted expressed TCRB transcripts, as all isolated RNA had been reverse transcribed. Sequenced naive, central memory and regulatory T cell samples produced an average of about 3.57 million reads. Using immunoSEQ multiplex PCR, the repertoire was profiled, and TCRdb retains in-frame clones only, with some absent. The data show hundreds of thousands of clones, with about an eighth seen just once and 0.035% to 0.04% held by the top ten.

The TCR sequence derives from a man aged 18 to 35 with type 1 diabetes. This sequence joins TRBV30 and TRBJ2-7, with TRBD2 identical over 8 bases. Sample: naive CD4+ T cells from blood. The CDR3 sequence: CAWSARGTSKAGEQYF. The CDR3 DNA sequence: TGTGCCTGGAGTGCTCGGGGGACTAGTAAAGCGGGGGAGCAGTACTTC.